Sequencing of this T cell receptor beta chain was carried out in a study of CD8 T cells in ankylosing spondylitis (dated by TCRdb to about 2017). About the full investigation: The study set out to find disease-linked TCR variants by profiling T cell receptor beta repertoires in ankylosing spondylitis patients and healthy donors. The full study cohort comprised around 25 ankylosing spondylitis patients and 85 to 120 healthy donors. Peripheral blood samples were taken, and synovial fluid was additionally collected from ankylosing spondylitis patients. Study-wide findings and limitations: In peripheral blood, the disease-linked clones were found at relatively low frequencies and had a CD8+ phenotype. The disease-linked clones were reported as significantly enriched in matched synovial fluid samples from ankylosing spondylitis patients. A TCR beta motif of about eight highly homologous amino acid variants appeared characteristic of blood from ankylosing spondylitis patients. Some of the motif variants had been reported before in the synovial fluid and blood of reactive arthritis patients, a finding that suggests common disease-initiation mechanisms.

This sample was sequenced with an Illumina HiSeq 2500. TCR beta libraries were prepared by quantitative 5'-RACE with molecular barcodes. Turning to the authors' computational methods: Disease-linked TCR variants were identified with a new computational method built on a probabilistic model of VDJ rearrangement. The public reads were reanalyzed by TCRdb: fastp trimming at Q25, MiXCR alignment, in-frame beta chains only. Entries that share a CDR3 protein sequence are merged under the most common genes and DNA. For this entry, the V and J calls and clone size follow TCRdb and not the study's own pipeline. This sample is represented by around 140,000 distinct CDR3 sequences; over 15% of them were singletons. The ten biggest clones cover 30% to 35% of the sample. The sample holds a few counts of this clonotype. Which antigen it targets is not known. The input lacks base qualities; no much larger clone sits a single base away.

V lost 5 bases and J lost 1 base; the stretch between them is 17 bases long. Sequences SEHNR (CDR1) and FQNEAQ (CDR2) are obtained from the germline V gene (reference sequence). The CDR3 spans 16 residues, from the cysteine through the phenylalanine. Of the read, only the CDR3 DNA is kept; its 48 bases are in frame from base 1. The receptor was isolated from a male donor with ankylosing spondylitis. Sequencing input: blood, either unsorted or a sorted T cell fraction (not recorded which). The chain is encoded by TRBV7-9 joined to TRBJ2-5; confidence is insufficient to name the D gene. The DNA is as follows: TGTGCCAGCAGCGGATCCCAGGCACTTGCCCAAGAGACCCAGTACTTC. Its product reads: CASSGSQALAQETQYF.